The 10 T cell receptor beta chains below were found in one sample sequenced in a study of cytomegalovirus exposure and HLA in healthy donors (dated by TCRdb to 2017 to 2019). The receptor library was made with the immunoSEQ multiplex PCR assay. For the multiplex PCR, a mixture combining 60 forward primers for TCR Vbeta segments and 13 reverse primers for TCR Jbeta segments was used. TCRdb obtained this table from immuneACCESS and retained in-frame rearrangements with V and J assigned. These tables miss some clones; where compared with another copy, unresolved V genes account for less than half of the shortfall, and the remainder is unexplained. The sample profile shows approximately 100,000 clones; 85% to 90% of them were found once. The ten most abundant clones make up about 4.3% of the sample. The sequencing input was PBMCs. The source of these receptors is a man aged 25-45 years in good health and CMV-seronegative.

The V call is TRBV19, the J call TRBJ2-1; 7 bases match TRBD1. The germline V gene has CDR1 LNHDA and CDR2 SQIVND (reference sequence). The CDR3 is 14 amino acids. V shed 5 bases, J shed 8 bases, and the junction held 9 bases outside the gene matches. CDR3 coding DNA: TGTGCCAGTAGTCCCCGACAGGGAAGGGATGAGCAGTTCTTC. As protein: CASSPRQGRDEQFF.

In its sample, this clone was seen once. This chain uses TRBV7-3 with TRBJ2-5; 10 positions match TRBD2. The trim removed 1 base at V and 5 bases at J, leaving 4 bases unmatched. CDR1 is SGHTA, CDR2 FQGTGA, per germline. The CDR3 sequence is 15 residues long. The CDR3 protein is CASSLRLAGLETQYF. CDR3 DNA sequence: TGTGCCAGCAGCTTAAGACTAGCGGGTCTGGAGACCCAGTACTTC.

The CDR3 nucleotides are TGCAGCGTGGCGTATAGGACAGGGAACACCGGGGAGCTGTTTTTT. Protein: CSVAYRTGNTGELFF. The chain is built from TRBV29-1 and TRBJ2-2, with TRBD1 identical over 7 bases. Losses at the gene ends were 6 bases for V and 1 base for J; bases not matched to a gene: 8. Germline CDR1 and CDR2: SQVTM and ANQGSEA. This CDR3 is 15 amino acids long.

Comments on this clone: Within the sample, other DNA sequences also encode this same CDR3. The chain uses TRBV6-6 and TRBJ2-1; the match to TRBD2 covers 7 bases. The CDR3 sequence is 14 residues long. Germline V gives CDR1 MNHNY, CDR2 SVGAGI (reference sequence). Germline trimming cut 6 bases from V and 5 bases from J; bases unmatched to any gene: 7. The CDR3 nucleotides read TGTGCCAGCAGCGTGGCGGGGGAACACAATGAGCAGTTCTTC. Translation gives CASSVAGEHNEQFF.

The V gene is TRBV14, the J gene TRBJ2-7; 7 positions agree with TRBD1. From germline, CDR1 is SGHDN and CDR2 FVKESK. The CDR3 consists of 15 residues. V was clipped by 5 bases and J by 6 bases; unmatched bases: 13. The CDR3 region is CASSIAGTALAEQYF. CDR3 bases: TGTGCCAGCAGCATAGCCGGGACAGCTCTGGCCGAGCAGTACTTC.

CDR3 DNA: TGTGCCAGCAGCAAAATTCCGCGGGGCGGCGAGCAGTACTTC. Translation: CASSKIPRGGEQYF. V and J are TRBV28 and TRBJ2-7, with D tentatively TRBD2 (6 bases). V shed 6 bases and J shed 6 bases, with 18 bases lying between them. This CDR3 has 14 residues. Germline V gene data show CDR1 as MDHEN and CDR2 as SYDVKM.

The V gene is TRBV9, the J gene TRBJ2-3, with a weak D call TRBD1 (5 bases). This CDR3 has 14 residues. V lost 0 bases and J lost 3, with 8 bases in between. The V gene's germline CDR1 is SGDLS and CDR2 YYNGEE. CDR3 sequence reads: CASSVEAGTDTQYF. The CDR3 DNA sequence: TGTGCCAGCAGCGTAGAGGCAGGGACAGATACGCAGTATTTT.

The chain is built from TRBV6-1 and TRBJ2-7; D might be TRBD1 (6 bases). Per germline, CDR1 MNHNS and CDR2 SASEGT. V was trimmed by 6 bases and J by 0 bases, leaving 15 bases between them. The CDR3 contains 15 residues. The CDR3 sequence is CASRGDKRISYEQYF. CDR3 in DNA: TGTGCCAGCAGGGGGGACAAACGTATCTCCTACGAGCAGTACTTC.

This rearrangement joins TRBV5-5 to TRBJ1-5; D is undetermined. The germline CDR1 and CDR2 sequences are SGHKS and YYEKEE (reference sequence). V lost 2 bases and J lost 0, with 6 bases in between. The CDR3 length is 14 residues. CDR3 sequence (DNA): TGTGCCAGCAGCTTATATAGTAGCAATCAGCCCCAGCATTTT. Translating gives CASSLYSSNQPQHF.

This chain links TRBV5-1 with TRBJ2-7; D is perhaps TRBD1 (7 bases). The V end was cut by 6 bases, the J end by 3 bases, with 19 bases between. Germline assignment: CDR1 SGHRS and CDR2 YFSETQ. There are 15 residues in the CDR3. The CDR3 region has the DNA TGCGCCAGCACCTCCGGTCAGGGGGGTGTCTACGAGCAGTACTTC. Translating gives CASTSGQGGVYEQYF.